Below, 10 T cell receptor beta chains from the same sample are listed, as sequenced in a study of blood T cell repertoires in COVID-19. The table came from immunoSEQ multiplex PCR; TCRdb's copy has only in-frame clones and leaves some out. The data hold more than 110,000 clones, with about four fifths observed a single time. The sequencing sample was made of peripheral blood. These TCRs come from a human donor in a cohort sampled during active COVID-19.

This chain uses TRBV7-6 with TRBJ1-1; D perhaps matches TRBD1 (5 bases). V shed 5 bases and J shed 2 bases, with 12 bases lying between them. This CDR3 region has 14 residues. Germline lookup yields CDR1 SGHVS and CDR2 FNYEAQ. CDR3 in DNA: TGTGCCAGCAGCACAGGACACGTAAACACTGAAGCTTTCTTT. Protein: CASSTGHVNTEAFF.

This chain links TRBV9 with TRBJ2-3, with unresolved D. The CDR3 loop spans 14 amino acids. The germline gives CDR1 SGDLS, CDR2 YYNGEE. Deletions cut 3 bases from V and 0 bases from J, with 8 bases between. CDR3: CASSARRSTDTQYF. The DNA for the CDR3 is TGTGCCAGCAGCGCCCGCAGAAGCACAGATACGCAGTATTTT.

This chain links TRBV6-1 with TRBJ1-1, with 7 nucleotides matching TRBD1. Germline values: CDR1 MNHNS, CDR2 SASEGT. After removal of 3 bases from V and 1 base from J, the junction contained 2 bases not matched to a gene. The CDR3 has 14 residues. CDR3 bases: TGTGCCAGCAGTGATGGGACAGCGAACACTGAAGCTTTCTTT. Its translation: CASSDGTANTEAFF.

This chain joins TRBV6-5 and TRBJ1-3; 7 positions agree with TRBD1. This CDR3 contains 15 residues. V was pared by 9 bases and J by 2 bases, with 10 bases of the junction left unmatched. In germline, CDR1 is MNHEY, CDR2 SVGAGI. The CDR3 sequence: CASGDKGAAGNTIYF. CDR3 bases: TGTGCCAGTGGTGATAAGGGGGCGGCTGGAAACACCATATATTTT.

The genes are TRBV5-1 and TRBJ2-2; TRBD2 aligns across 11 bases. The V segment lost 1 base and the J segment 3 bases; nucleotides outside the gene matches: 8. Germline V CDR1 and CDR2: SGHRS, YFSETQ. The length of the CDR3 is 18 residues. The CDR3 DNA follows: TGCGCCAGCAGCTTGAGTAGCGGGGGGGCACGGCACACCGGGGAGCTGTTTTTT. This codes for CASSLSSGGARHTGELFF.

The chain combines TRBV20-1 with TRBJ2-1; D is possibly TRBD1 (5 bases). The CDR3 extends over 11 amino acids. Trimming removed 5 bases at V and 9 bases at J, with 11 bases between. CDR1 is DFQATT, CDR2 SNEGSKA, per germline (reference sequence). DNA for the CDR3: TGCAGTGCTGTGACAGACCTTGAGCAGTTCTTC. Its protein is CSAVTDLEQFF.

The V gene is TRBV6-6, the J gene TRBJ2-7; possibly TRBD1 for D (6 bases). Trimming took off 6 bases at V and 6 bases at J, with 15 bases between the two ends. This CDR3 has 13 amino acids. Germline-derived CDR1 and CDR2 are MNHNY and SVGAGI (reference sequence). DNA of the CDR3: TGTGCCAGCAGAATCGGACAGCACAGCGAGCAGTACTTC. Its protein is CASRIGQHSEQYF.

The chain links TRBV7-3 to TRBJ1-1; no clear D gene. The CDR3 consists of 15 residues. Germline CDR1 and CDR2: SGHTA and FQGTGA. The germline V and J ends were trimmed by 4 bases and 1 base, with 13 bases remaining between them. CDR3 protein: CASSSTGRENTEAFF. CDR3 bases: TGTGCCAGCAGCTCGACGGGGAGGGAGAACACTGAAGCTTTCTTT. The full variable domain, its missing parts supplied by reference TRBV7-3 and TRBJ1-1, is GAGVSQTPSNKVTEKGKYVELRCDPISGHTALYWYRQSLGQGPEFLIYFQGTGAADDSGLPNDRFFAVRPEGSVSTLKIQRTERGDSAVYLCASSSTGRENTEAFFGQGTRLTVV.

This clone was seen only once. The rearrangement links TRBV2 to TRBJ2-3; 9 nucleotides line up with TRBD2. The CDR3 contains 16 residues. Germline values: CDR1 SNHLY, CDR2 FYNNEI. The V segment lost 4 bases and the J segment 1 base; nucleotides outside the gene matches: 6. In DNA form, the CDR3 reads TGTGCCAGCAGTGGGGAGACTAGCGGCGGCACAGATACGCAGTATTTT. It yields the protein CASSGETSGGTDTQYF.

This clone has a single count. The chain employs TRBV28 and TRBJ1-4; the match to TRBD1 covers 8 bases. The trim removed 7 bases at V and 7 bases at J, leaving 11 bases unmatched. The CDR3 runs to 15 residues. The germline V gene has CDR1 MDHEN and CDR2 SYDVKM. The CDR3 region is CASIPAGGLIEKLFF. CDR3 in DNA: TGTGCCAGCATCCCGGCAGGGGGCTTAATTGAAAAACTGTTTTTT.